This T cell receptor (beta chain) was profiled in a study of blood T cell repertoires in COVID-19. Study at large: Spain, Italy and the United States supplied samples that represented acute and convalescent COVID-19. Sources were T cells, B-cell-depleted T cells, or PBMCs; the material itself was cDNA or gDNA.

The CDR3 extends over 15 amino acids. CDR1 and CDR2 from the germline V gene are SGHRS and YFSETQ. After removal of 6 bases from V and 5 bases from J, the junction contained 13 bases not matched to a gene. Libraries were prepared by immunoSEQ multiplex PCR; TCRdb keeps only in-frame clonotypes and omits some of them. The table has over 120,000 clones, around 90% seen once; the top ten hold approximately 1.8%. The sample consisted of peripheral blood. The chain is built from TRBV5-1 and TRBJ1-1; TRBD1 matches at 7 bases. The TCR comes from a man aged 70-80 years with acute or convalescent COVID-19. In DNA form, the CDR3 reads TGCGCCAGCACCCTTGACGGGACAGTCGAGACTGAAGCTTTCTTT. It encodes CASTLDGTVETEAFF. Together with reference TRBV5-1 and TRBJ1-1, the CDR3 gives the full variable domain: KAGVTQTPRYLIKTRGQQVTLSCSPISGHRSVSWYQQTPGQGLQFLFEYFSETQRNKGNFPGRFSGRQFSNSRSEMNVSTLELGDSALYLCASTLDGTVETEAFFGQGTRLTVV.